Listed below are T cell receptor beta chains from one sample, sequenced in a study of blood T cell repertoires in COVID-19. Method: immunoSEQ multiplex PCR; TCRdb's copy keeps in-frame clones and lacks some. Here the sample spans a few hundred thousand clones, 85% being singletons. Input material: peripheral blood. Source of these receptors: a woman younger than 35 with acute or convalescent COVID-19. CDR3s include the opening cysteine and the closing phenylalanine or tryptophan. A clone size is listed for some rows: how often the clone was seen (once, few, many), or a class if it is expanded.

J gene | V gene | clone size | CDR3 protein
TRBJ1-6 | TRBV4-1 | - | CASSQARNSPLHF
TRBJ1-3 | TRBV6-5 | few | CASSSGRTGTGNTIYF
TRBJ1-6 | TRBV5-8 | few | CASSKEQVYNSPLHF
TRBJ2-1 | TRBV7-9 | - | CASSPLAGDTETYNEQFF
TRBJ2-3 | TRBV5-1 | - | CASRLRQGGDSTDTQYF
TRBJ1-3 | TRBV7-9 | - | CASSPSRGSTGNTIYF
TRBJ1-6 | TRBV7-8 | once | CASSLRTGRNSPLHF
TRBJ1-5 | TRBV6-5 | - | CASSQRGNQPQHF
TRBJ2-3 | TRBV2 | - | CASRGPLVSDTQYF
TRBJ2-5 | TRBV4-1 | - | CASSQVSQARGGTQYF
TRBJ1-3 | TRBV12-5 | - | CASGLDSGNTIYF
TRBJ1-5 | TRBV6-1 | - | CASSEQAAGQPQHF
TRBJ1-1 | TRBV13 | - | CASSLRVGMNTEAFF
TRBJ1-6 | TRBV5-1 | - | CASSPTVLSYNSPLHF
TRBJ1-4 | TRBV19 | - | CASSLTGTNEKLFF
TRBJ1-2 | TRBV6-5 | - | CASRGQGVSWGYTF
TRBJ1-2 | TRBV30 | once | CAWSVTDYAGYTF
TRBJ2-2 | TRBV6-6 | - | CASSYARGGLSGELFF
TRBJ2-7 | TRBV28 | - | CASSFRSGSDEQYF
TRBJ1-5 | TRBV2 | - | CASSWDSKQPQHF
TRBJ2-1 | TRBV19 | - | CASRVGASALMPSSYNEQFF
TRBJ2-5 | TRBV14 | - | CASSQDPRGETQYF
TRBJ1-1 | TRBV19 | - | CASSIDSWVAFF
TRBJ2-1 | TRBV28 | - | CASSSLAEIYNEQFF
TRBJ1-2 | TRBV6-5 | - | CASSYTGTYSDGYTF
TRBJ2-7 | TRBV7-9 | few | CASSFLQGISYEQYF
TRBJ1-5 | TRBV28 | - | CASIREGQPQHF
TRBJ1-2 | TRBV2 | - | CASNRDGPNYGYTF
TRBJ2-1 | TRBV7-8 | once | CASSLFPTSPSSYNEQFF
TRBJ1-3 | TRBV2 | - | CASSDEAYSGNTIYF
TRBJ1-1 | TRBV5-1 | - | CASSLTGLNTEAFF
TRBJ2-3 | TRBV19 | - | CASSIGAGAMSTDTQYF
TRBJ1-4 | TRBV2 | - | CASSEQGTNEKLFF
TRBJ1-6 | TRBV4-1 | - | CASSQARDSPLHF
TRBJ2-5 | TRBV9 | - | CASSPGGAETQYF
TRBJ1-3 | TRBV5-8 | few | CASSRPNLGTGSGNTIYF
TRBJ1-4 | TRBV7-9 | - | CASSLPGTNEKLFF
TRBJ2-7 | TRBV7-9 | - | CASSKGDRVYEQYF